The 19 T cell receptor beta chains below all came from one sample that was sequenced in a study of read filtering for tumor transcriptome and immune sequencing (dated by TCRdb to the early 2020s). Data came from an Illumina HiSeq 4000. TCR libraries were built from 400 to 450 ng RNA with the Immunoverse kit, using molecular barcoded adaptors covering alpha/delta and beta/gamma chains. Using fastp trimming at Q25 and MiXCR clonotype assembly, TCRdb reanalyzed the public sequencing data and kept in-frame beta chains. Every CDR3 protein is listed once, alongside the most common genes and DNA of its rows. Here the sample has 30,000 to 35,000 distinct CDR3 sequences; about 18% occur a single time. The ten largest clones capture about a sixth of the sample. Specimen: a population of CD138-negative cells sorted from bone marrow. Per the publication, the cell subset or site label means: bone marrow mononuclear cells depleted of CD138+ plasma/myeloma cells by negative magnetic selection. These receptor sequences come from a donor aged 40 or over with multiple myeloma.

The V gene is TRBV20-1, the J gene TRBJ2-1, with a weak D call TRBD2 (7 bases). Germline CDR1 DFQATT, CDR2 SNEGSKA (reference sequence). V gave up 6 bases and J gave up 3 bases, with 27 bases separating them. This CDR3 comprises 18 residues. The CDR3 loop is CSAPGLVGAVNYYNEQFF. The CDR3 region has the DNA TGCAGTGCACCTGGACTAGTGGGGGCCGTCAATTACTACAATGAGCAGTTCTTC.

A word on this clonotype: A junction end diverges from the germline sequence, so it may reflect a read error. The rearrangement links TRBV5-6 to TRBJ1-1; D is perhaps TRBD1 (5 bases). The CDR3 is 16 amino acids. Germline V gives CDR1 SGHDT, CDR2 YYEEEE. In nucleotides, the CDR3 is TGTGCCGGCAGCTTGGGGCCGAGACTGGCAAACACTGAAGCTTTCTTC. Amino acid sequence: CAGSLGPRLANTEAFF.

This clonotype occurred a few times. V usage is TRBV5-1 and J usage is TRBJ2-1; TRBD2 is a possible D gene (5 bases). The V gene's germline CDR1 is SGHRS and CDR2 YFSETQ. CDR3 size: 12 residues. V lost 4 bases, J lost 7 bases, and 9 bases lay in between. CDR3 bases: TGCGCCAGCAGCAAAGGACTGAATGAGCAGTTCTTC. Protein: CASSKGLNEQFF.

Regarding this clonotype: A read error may explain this, as a much larger clone is one base away. As the CDR3 is not closed by the conserved phenylalanine or tryptophan, this likely results from a read error. V usage is TRBV11-2 and J usage is TRBJ2-7; tentative D call: TRBD2 (6 bases). The CDR3 length is 13 residues. V lost 6 bases to trimming and J lost 6 bases, with 15 bases between them. Germline CDR1 reads SGHAT; CDR2 reads FQNNGV. CDR3 DNA: TGTGCCAGCAGTCTCGGGGGAATGTTCGAGCAGTACTCC. This translates into CASSLGGMFEQYS.

Regarding this clonotype: A read error may explain this, as a much larger clone is one base away. The chain joins TRBV5-6 to TRBJ2-5; D not resolved. V shed 1 base and J shed 2 bases, with 12 bases lying between them. The V gene's germline CDR1 is SGHDT and CDR2 YYEEEE. CDR3 length equals 15 residues. CDR3 coding DNA: TGTGCCAGCAGCTTGTGGCAAGACGGACAAGAGACCCAGTACTTC. Translating gives CASSLWQDGQETQYF.

V and J are TRBV5-4 and TRBJ2-6; D remains ambiguous. The CDR3 totals 15 residues. The ends were cut back, 6 bases at V and 0 bases at J, with 10 bases in the middle. CDR1 is SGHNT and CDR2 is YYREEE in the germline V gene (reference sequence). Written as DNA, the CDR3 is TGTGCCAGCATCTCATGGGGCTCTGGGGCCAACGTCCTGACTTTC. Protein product: CASISWGSGANVLTF.

By share of the sample, this clonotype is large. The J gene is TRBJ1-1, the V gene TRBV20-1; perhaps TRBD1 as D (6 bases). The CDR3 loop spans 13 amino acids. The germline V gene encodes CDR1 DFQATT and CDR2 SNEGSKA (reference sequence). V was clipped by 6 bases and J by 3 bases, with 14 bases between them. The CDR3 DNA reads as TGCAGTGCAATACAGGGTGGGGACACTGAAGCTTTCTTT. Its translation: CSAIQGGDTEAFF.

This clonotype appeared many times. This chain connects TRBV4-1 to TRBJ2-2, with 8 nucleotides matching TRBD1. CDR1 MGHRA and CDR2 YSYEKL come from the germline V gene. The CDR3 extends over 13 amino acids. The junction had 4 bases not matched to a gene; V was cut back by 8 bases and J by 5 bases. For the CDR3, the DNA is TGCGCCAGCGGACAGGGATTAACCGGGGAGCTGTTTTTT. Protein: CASGQGLTGELFF.

On this clonotype itself: The junction and the germline gene differ at one end; a read error may be behind it. The J gene is TRBJ2-1, the V gene TRBV6-4, with 8 bases aligning to TRBD2. The CDR3 covers 14 residues. CDR1 and CDR2 (germline): MRHNA, SNTAGT. The CDR3: CASSLAGRYDEQFF. The CDR3 coding sequence is TGTGCCAGCAGCTTAGCGGGGCGCTACGATGAGCAGTTCTTC.

Points on this clonotype: A much larger clone differs from this one at a single base, so this may be a read error. The chain employs TRBV20-1 and TRBJ2-5; either TRBD1 or TRBD2 may fit D (5 bases each). The germline V gene encodes CDR1 DFQATT and CDR2 SNEGSKA (reference sequence). The CDR3 totals 12 residues. The chain's CDR3 is CSRTRRGGTRYF. Here the CDR3 DNA reads TGCAGTCGCACACGTAGGGGTGGGACCCGGTACTTC.

This clonotype was recorded at least ten times. The V and J genes are TRBV19 and TRBJ2-6, with 8 bases identical to TRBD2. J was trimmed by 8 bases and V by 1 base; bases with no gene match: 4. Germline CDR1 reads LNHDA; CDR2 reads SQIVND (reference sequence). The CDR3 has 15 amino acids. The CDR3 bases are TGTGCCAGTAGTATAGTGGGACTAGGGCCCAACGTCCTGACTTTC. Translation gives CASSIVGLGPNVLTF.

This clonotype has just a few counts. This chain uses TRBV28 with TRBJ2-5, with 7 bases fitting TRBD1. J gave up 0 bases and V 6 bases, and 13 bases lay outside the gene matches. The CDR3 consists of 17 residues. Germline CDR1 is MDHEN and CDR2 is SYDVKM. Here the CDR3 DNA reads TGTGCCAGCAGCACCATATGGGACAGAGATCACCAAGAGACCCAGTACTTC. Its translation is CASSTIWDRDHQETQYF.

The rearrangement joins TRBV7-3 to TRBJ2-3, with 11 bases identical to TRBD2. Unmatched junction bases numbered 5, after V lost 4 bases and J lost 2 bases. From germline, CDR1 is SGHTA and CDR2 FQGTGA. The CDR3 runs 16 residues. CDR3 DNA: TGTGCCAGCAGCTCCCTAGCGGGGGGAACCACAGATACGCAGTATTTT. Translating gives CASSSLAGGTTDTQYF.

This clonotype was seen ten or more times. The chain joins TRBV29-1 to TRBJ1-1; D is perhaps TRBD1 (6 bases). Per the germline V gene, CDR1 is SQVTM and CDR2 is ANQGSEA. V shed 7 bases and J shed 1 base, with 10 bases lying between them. The CDR3 spans 12 residues. The CDR3, as DNA: TGCAGCGCTGGACAGAAGAACACTGAAGCTTTCTTT. Its translation: CSAGQKNTEAFF.

As for this clonotype: It differs at one base from a far larger clone, so likely a read error. The J gene is TRBJ2-1, the V gene TRBV5-8; 16 positions match TRBD2. The CDR3 contains 17 residues. V lost 2 bases and J lost 8; bases outside the gene matches: 7. Germline CDR1 SGHTS, CDR2 YDEGEE. The CDR3 nucleotides are TGTGCCAGCAGCTTATTTGGGACTAGCGGGGGGGCCTATGAGCAGTTCTTC. Translation: CASSLFGTSGGAYEQFF.

This clonotype was seen ten or more times. The chain couples TRBV6-5 to TRBJ2-2; D not resolved. Looked up from germline, CDR1 is MNHEY and CDR2 is SVGAGI. Trimming left V 2 bases short and J 5 bases short, with 15 bases between. The CDR3 is 16 residues long. CDR3 sequence reads: CASSYGVQLATGELFF. CDR3 nucleotides: TGTGCCAGCAGTTACGGAGTACAGCTGGCGACCGGGGAGCTGTTTTTT.

This clonotype was observed a handful of times. The J gene is TRBJ1-5, the V gene TRBV7-8; D not resolved. Germline V gene data show CDR1 as SGHVS and CDR2 as FQNEAQ. This CDR3 comprises 16 residues. V shed 1 base and J shed 0 bases, with 10 bases lying between them. The CDR3: CASSLVRHTSNQPQHF. In DNA, the CDR3 is TGTGCCAGCAGCTTAGTCCGGCATACTAGCAATCAGCCCCAGCATTTT.

This clonotype appeared a single time. A read error may account for a junction end that differs from germline. This sequence joins TRBV11-2 and TRBJ2-3; D is uncertain. The CDR3 totals 16 residues. Looked up from germline, CDR1 is SGHAT and CDR2 is FQNNGV. The CDR3 spells CASGSEPAQSMDTQNF. DNA for the CDR3: TGTGCCAGCGGCTCCGAACCGGCCCAAAGTATGGATACGCAGAATTTT. The full variable domain, rest sourced from reference TRBV11-2 and TRBJ2-3, is EAGVAQSPRYKIIEKRQSVAFWCNPISGHATLYWYQQILGQGPKLLIQFQNNGVVDDSQLPKDRFSAERLKGVDSTLKIQPAKLEDSAVYLCASGSEPAQSMDTQNFGPGTRLTVL.

Worth noting for this clonotype: A much larger clone sits a single nucleotide away, making a read error possible. CDR3 DNA: TGTGCCCGCAGCCAAGAGGAACGGATCCAAGAGACCCAGTACTTC. Protein: CARSQEERIQETQYF. This sequence joins TRBV4-2 and TRBJ2-5; unclear D gene. CDR3 size: 15 residues. Per the germline V gene, CDR1 is LGHNA and CDR2 is YNFKEQ.